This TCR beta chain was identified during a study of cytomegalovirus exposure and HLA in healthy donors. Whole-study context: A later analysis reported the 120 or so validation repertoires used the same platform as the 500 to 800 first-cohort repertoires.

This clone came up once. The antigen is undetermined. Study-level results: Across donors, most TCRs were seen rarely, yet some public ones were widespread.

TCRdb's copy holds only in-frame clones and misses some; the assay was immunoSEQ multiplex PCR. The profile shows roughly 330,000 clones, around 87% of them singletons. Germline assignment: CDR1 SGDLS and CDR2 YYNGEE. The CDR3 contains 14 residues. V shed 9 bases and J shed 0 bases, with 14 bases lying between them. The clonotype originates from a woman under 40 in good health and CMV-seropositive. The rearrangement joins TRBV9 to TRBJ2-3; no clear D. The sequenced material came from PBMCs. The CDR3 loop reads CATSPGASTDTQYF. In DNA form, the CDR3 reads TGTGCCACCTCCCCTGGTGCTAGCACAGATACGCAGTATTTT.